This T cell receptor beta chain is drawn from a study of T cells in Graves' hyperthyroidism and ophthalmopathy. Study-level background: The initial diagnosis was the point when peripheral blood was collected, ahead of any treatment.

Researchers took RNA transcripts and amplified the TCR beta CDR3 regions from them. Initially, a first-round RT-PCR of the TCR CDR3 employed the HTBI primer set. One entry per CDR3 protein results from TCRdb running MiXCR on the multiplex PCR reads. The sample lists hundreds of thousands of distinct CDR3 sequences; roughly 24% were seen once. This clonotype was seen at least ten times. With 3 bases removed from V and 4 bases from J, the gap between germline ends came to 16 bases. This CDR3 has 15 residues. The germline V gene has CDR1 SGDLS and CDR2 YYNGEE. Orbital computed tomography and thyroid ultrasound, together with serum TRAb and thyroxine and clinical symptoms, were used for diagnoses.

The TCR comes from a woman younger than 45 with Graves' ophthalmopathy. V and J are TRBV9 and TRBJ1-2, with D maybe TRBD1 (6 bases). Sequencing was carried out using blood. Written as DNA, the CDR3 is TGTGCCAGCAGCGCCGGGGCGGGACAAACCTATGGCTACACCTTC. Translating gives CASSAGAGQTYGYTF.